Following are 8 T cell receptor beta chains from one sample sequenced in a study of blood T cell repertoires in COVID-19 (dated by TCRdb to 2020 to 2022). Libraries were made using the immunoSEQ multiplex PCR assay. TCRdb limited this immuneACCESS table to in-frame rearrangements with V and J called. A share of clones is missing; checked studies link under half to unresolved V genes, and the rest is unexplained. This sample is represented by 70,000 to 90,000 clones; roughly 87% of them were singletons. Together, the top ten hold around 30% of the sample. Sequenced sample: peripheral blood. The receptors were gathered from a man in his forties or fifties with acute or convalescent COVID-19.

This chain connects TRBV3-1 (or the pseudogene TRBV3-2) to TRBJ1-4, with D tentatively TRBD1 (5 bases). Trimming pared 2 bases from V and 5 bases from J, leaving 12 bases between. Germline CDR1 reads LGHDT; CDR2 reads YNNKEL (reference sequence). The CDR3 is made up of 15 amino acids. CDR3 residues: CASSQRRDSNEKLFF. Written as DNA, the CDR3 is TGTGCCAGCAGCCAACGCAGGGATTCAAATGAAAAACTGTTTTTT.

The chain combines TRBV21-1 with TRBJ2-7; the D call in the table, TRBD1, was not verified against the DNA. TRBV21-1 is assigned pseudogene status. CDR3 length: 16 amino acids. The CDR3 DNA reads as TGTGCCAGCAGCAGTCAACAGGGGGACTCGAGCTACGAGCAGTACTTC. Protein: CASSSQQGDSSYEQYF.

The chain is built from TRBV11-2 and TRBJ2-2, with 8 nucleotides matching TRBD1. Germline assignment: CDR1 SGHAT and CDR2 FQNNGV. V was clipped by 5 bases and J by 5 bases; unmatched bases: 13. The CDR3 sequence is 17 residues long. This CDR3 reads CASSLPADRGWTGELFF. CDR3 DNA sequence: TGTGCCAGCAGCCTTCCAGCAGACAGGGGTTGGACCGGGGAGCTGTTTTTT.

The chain recombines TRBV24-1 with TRBJ2-1; 9 nucleotides line up with TRBD1. The germline V gene has CDR1 KGHDR and CDR2 SFDVKD. J gave up 7 bases and V 2 bases, and 5 bases lay outside the gene matches. The CDR3 has 15 residues. The CDR3 nucleotides are TGTGCCACCAGTGATTCCGGGACAGGGTTGAATGAGCAGTTCTTC. It specifies CATSDSGTGLNEQFF.

The chain couples TRBV25-1 to TRBJ1-1; 8 nucleotides match TRBD1. Germline V CDR1 and CDR2: MGHDK, SYGVNS. V dropped 6 bases and J dropped 5; count of bases not matched to a gene: 5. This CDR3 is built from 13 residues. CDR3 sequence reads: CASSPGGWTEAFF. CDR3 bases: TGTGCCAGCAGCCCAGGGGGCTGGACTGAAGCTTTCTTT. Based on the CDR3 plus reference TRBV25-1 and TRBJ1-1, the full variable domain is EADIYQTPRYLVIGTGKKITLECSQTMGHDKMYWYQQDPGMELHLIHYSYGVNSTEKGDLSSESTVSRIRTEHFPLTLESARPSHTSQYLCASSPGGWTEAFFGQGTRLTVV.

V usage is TRBV7-2 and J usage is TRBJ1-2; 7 positions match TRBD1. The CDR3 contains 15 residues. Germline V gene sequence: CDR1 SGHTA, CDR2 FQGNSA. The trim removed 0 bases at V and 4 bases at J, leaving 5 bases unmatched. CDR3: CASSLAGQSTYGYTF. CDR3 DNA: TGTGCCAGCAGCTTAGCGGGACAGAGCACCTATGGCTACACCTTC.

The chain carries TRBV24-1 and TRBJ1-4; D gene ambiguous. V lost 3 bases to trimming and J lost 11 bases, with 9 bases between them. The CDR3 sequence is 12 residues long. Germline CDR1 and CDR2: KGHDR and SFDVKD. Written as DNA, the CDR3 is TGTGCCACCAGTGATCTGGGAGGGAAACTGTTTTTT. Protein: CATSDLGGKLFF.

The V and J genes are TRBV3-1 (or the pseudogene TRBV3-2) and TRBJ2-2; TRBD1 matches at 9 bases. This CDR3 comprises 16 residues. CDR1 LGHDT and CDR2 YNNKEL come from the germline V gene (reference sequence). The V segment lost 4 bases and the J segment 1 base; nucleotides outside the gene matches: 4. CDR3 nucleotides: TGTGCCAGCAGCCCCAGACAGGGGGGGAACACCGGGGAGCTGTTTTTT. This translates into CASSPRQGGNTGELFF.